This T cell receptor beta chain stems from a study of blood T cell repertoires in COVID-19. Only in-frame clones appear in the TCRdb table, and some are missing; sequencing was by immunoSEQ multiplex PCR. The data contain 430,000 or so clones, approximately 88% of them singletons. The source of this sequence is a middle-aged woman who had recovered from COVID-19. The specimen was PBMCs or T cells enriched from blood (not recorded which).

This CDR3 reads CASSLETGPSYEQYF. CDR3 nucleotide sequence: TGTGCCAGCAGTTTAGAAACAGGACCCTCCTACGAGCAGTACTTC. The rearrangement links TRBV27 to TRBJ2-7, with a tentative D call TRBD1 (5 bases). CDR1 and CDR2 from the germline V gene are MNHEY and SMNVEV (reference sequence). This CDR3 is built from 15 residues. The V gene lost 2 bases and the J gene lost 0 bases, with 11 bases spanning the gap.